The clone carrying this TCR beta chain was seen a single time. Authors' data handling: Reference gene primer amplification in the assay estimated nucleated cell counts. This table comes from immunoSEQ multiplex PCR, and its TCRdb copy is limited to in-frame clones, with some not included. The DNA gave D and trimming, while V, J and clone size come from that table. The sample comprises some 190,000 clones, about nine tenths of which are singletons, and about 1.6% rests with the top ten. V was clipped by 0 bases and J by 7 bases, with 22 bases between them. The germline V gene has CDR1 LNHNV and CDR2 YYDKDF (reference sequence). The CDR3 runs to 18 residues. The source of the sample is a study of blood T cell repertoires in COVID-19.

The sequence was obtained from a man between 18 and 35 years old with active or convalescent COVID-19. The V gene is TRBV15, the J gene TRBJ1-5; a weak D match, TRBD1 (5 bases). The sequenced material came from peripheral blood. The chain's CDR3 is CATSRDLRAGPGGQPQHF. CDR3 nucleotide sequence: TGTGCCACCAGCAGAGATTTACGAGCTGGACCGGGGGGGCAGCCCCAGCATTTT.